This TCR beta chain came from a study of T cell changes during pregnancy in multiple sclerosis. Assay used: immunoSEQ multiplex PCR; TCRdb lists only in-frame clones, some missing. In the table there are fewer than 15,000 clones, about 90% of which are singletons. V was pared by 5 bases and J by 2 bases, with 8 bases of the junction left unmatched. Germline values: CDR1 SGHVS, CDR2 FQNEAQ. CDR3 length: 17 residues. The sequences come from CD8+ T cells from peripheral blood mononuclear cells, collected after pregnancy. The chain has TRBV7-8 and TRBJ2-5, with 13 positions matching TRBD2. The TCR originated in a female donor in good health, enrolled as a control in a pregnancy study. The CDR3 reads CASSLWTSGGLQETQYF. The CDR3, as DNA: TGTGCCAGCAGCCTCTGGACTAGCGGGGGATTGCAAGAGACCCAGTACTTC. Using reference TRBV7-8 and TRBJ2-5 for the parts outside the CDR3, the full variable domain is GAGVSQSPRYKVAKRGQDVALRCDPISGHVSLFWYQQALGQGPEFLTYFQNEAQLDKSGLPSDRFFAERPEGSVSTLKIQRTQQEDSAVYLCASSLWTSGGLQETQYFGPGTRLLVL.